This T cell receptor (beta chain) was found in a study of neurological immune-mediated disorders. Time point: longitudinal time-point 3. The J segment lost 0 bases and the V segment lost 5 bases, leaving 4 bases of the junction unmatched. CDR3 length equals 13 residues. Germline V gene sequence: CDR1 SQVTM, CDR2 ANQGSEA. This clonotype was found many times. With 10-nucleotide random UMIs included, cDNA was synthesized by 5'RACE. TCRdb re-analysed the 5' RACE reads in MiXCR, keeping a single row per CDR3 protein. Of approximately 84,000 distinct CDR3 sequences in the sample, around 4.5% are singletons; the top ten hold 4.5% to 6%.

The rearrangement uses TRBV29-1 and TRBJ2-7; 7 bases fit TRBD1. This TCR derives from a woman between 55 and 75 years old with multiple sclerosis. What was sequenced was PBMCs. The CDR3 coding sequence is TGCAGCGTTACGGGGACAGTCTCCTACGAGCAGTACTTC. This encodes CSVTGTVSYEQYF.